These T cell receptor beta chains were read from a single sample in a study of graft-versus-host responses after intestinal transplantation. The repertoire was sequenced with immunoSEQ multiplex PCR; TCRdb's copy has only in-frame clones and lacks some. This sample yields 65,000 to 90,000 clones, of which 85% to 95% are seen a single time; roughly 0.43% belongs to the top ten. What these receptors recognize is not known. Sequenced here: unstimulated CD8+ T cells sorted from spleen or lymph node cells, sampled before transplant. All receptors come from a human donor who was the organ donor for an intestinal transplant. Each CDR3 is given with its conserved first and last residue. A D gene is named only where the DNA matches it firmly. Size is stated for part of the rows, as once, few or many counts, or as a class when the clone is expanded.

cdr3_aa: CASSEAGAEETQYF; cdr3_nt: TGTGCCAGCAGTGAAGCTGGGGCAGAGGAGACCCAGTACTTC; v_call: TRBV2; clone_size: -; j_call: TRBJ2-5; d_call: -
cdr3_aa: CASSLATVLLLSGYTF; cdr3_nt: TGTGCCAGCAGCTTGGCCACGGTTCTATTGTTGAGTGGCTACACCTTC; v_call: TRBV5-4; clone_size: once; j_call: TRBJ1-2; d_call: -
cdr3_aa: CASRDLKTDYGYTF; cdr3_nt: TGTGCCAGCAGGGACCTTAAGACAGACTATGGCTACACCTTC; v_call: TRBV9; clone_size: -; j_call: TRBJ1-2; d_call: -
cdr3_aa: CASNERGGTQETQYF; cdr3_nt: TGTGCCAGCAACGAGCGGGGGGGTACCCAAGAGACCCAGTACTTC; v_call: TRBV6-5; clone_size: -; j_call: TRBJ2-5; d_call: TRBD2
cdr3_aa: CASSPSSYNEQFF; cdr3_nt: TGTGCCAGCAGCCCCAGCTCCTACAATGAGCAGTTCTTC; v_call: TRBV7-9; clone_size: -; j_call: TRBJ2-1; d_call: -
cdr3_aa: CASSLSGRGGYTF; cdr3_nt: TGTGCCAGCAGTTTATCGGGCAGGGGTGGCTACACCTTC; v_call: TRBV27; clone_size: -; j_call: TRBJ1-2; d_call: -
cdr3_aa: CASSKGRDRGRDEQFF; cdr3_nt: TGTGCCAGCAGCAAAGGAAGGGACAGGGGCAGGGATGAGCAGTTCTTC; v_call: TRBV21-1; clone_size: -; j_call: TRBJ2-1; d_call: -
cdr3_aa: CASSLEGREWTEAFF; cdr3_nt: TGTGCCAGCAGCTTAGAGGGCAGGGAATGGACTGAAGCTTTCTTT; v_call: TRBV11-2; clone_size: -; j_call: TRBJ1-1; d_call: -
cdr3_aa: CASSSDWKPQHF; cdr3_nt: TGTGCCAGCAGTTCGGACTGGAAGCCCCAGCATTTT; v_call: TRBV28; clone_size: -; j_call: TRBJ1-5; d_call: -
cdr3_aa: CASSWDRGLNYGYTF; cdr3_nt: TGTGCCAGCAGCTGGGACAGGGGGCTAAACTATGGCTACACCTTC; v_call: TRBV5-8; clone_size: few; j_call: TRBJ1-2; d_call: TRBD1
cdr3_aa: CASSQGAVGNTIYF; cdr3_nt: TGCGCCAGCAGCCAAGGCGCTGTGGGAAACACCATATATTTT; v_call: TRBV4-3; clone_size: -; j_call: TRBJ1-3; d_call: -
cdr3_aa: CSAEGGGNTEAFF; cdr3_nt: TGCAGCGCCGAAGGGGGTGGGAACACTGAAGCTTTCTTT; v_call: TRBV29-1; clone_size: once; j_call: TRBJ1-1; d_call: -
cdr3_aa: CASSPRGLLNTEAFF; cdr3_nt: TGTGCCAGCAGTCCAAGGGGGCTCCTGAACACTGAAGCTTTCTTT; v_call: TRBV28; clone_size: -; j_call: TRBJ1-1; d_call: TRBD1
cdr3_aa: CASSTRVEQYF; cdr3_nt: TGTGCCAGCAGTACTCGGGTCGAGCAGTACTTC; v_call: TRBV6-1; clone_size: -; j_call: TRBJ2-7; d_call: -
cdr3_aa: CASSRTSGGAGETQYF; cdr3_nt: TGTGCCAGCAGCAGAACTAGCGGGGGGGCTGGAGAGACCCAGTACTTC; v_call: TRBV7-9; clone_size: -; j_call: TRBJ2-5; d_call: TRBD2
cdr3_aa: CASSYGTGLAYEQYF; cdr3_nt: TGTGCCAGCAGCTATGGGACAGGGCTAGCCTACGAGCAGTACTTC; v_call: TRBV19; clone_size: -; j_call: TRBJ2-7; d_call: TRBD1
cdr3_aa: CASRQGHTDTQYF; cdr3_nt: TGCGCCAGCAGACAGGGACATACAGATACGCAGTATTTT; v_call: TRBV23-1; clone_size: -; j_call: TRBJ2-3; d_call: -
cdr3_aa: CASSPGGLTDTQYF; cdr3_nt: TGCGCCAGCAGCCCGGGGGGCCTGACAGATACGCAGTATTTT; v_call: TRBV5-1; clone_size: -; j_call: TRBJ2-3; d_call: -
cdr3_aa: CASSLDNGYTF; cdr3_nt: TGCGCCAGCAGCTTGGATAATGGCTACACCTTC; v_call: TRBV5-1; clone_size: -; j_call: TRBJ1-2; d_call: -
cdr3_aa: CASSGGYEQFF; cdr3_nt: TGCGCCAGCTCCGGGGGGTATGAGCAGTTCTTC; v_call: TRBV5-1; clone_size: -; j_call: TRBJ2-1; d_call: TRBD2
cdr3_aa: CASVALDTEAFF; cdr3_nt: TGTGCCAGCGTAGCATTGGACACTGAAGCTTTCTTT; v_call: TRBV6-1; clone_size: -; j_call: TRBJ1-1; d_call: -
cdr3_aa: CASCGTTSESSYEQYF; cdr3_nt: TGTGCCAGCTGCGGGACGACTAGCGAAAGCTCCTACGAGCAGTACTTC; v_call: TRBV2; clone_size: -; j_call: TRBJ2-7; d_call: TRBD2
cdr3_aa: CASSPTGRNYGYTF; cdr3_nt: TGTGCCAGCAGCCCGACAGGGAGGAACTATGGCTACACCTTC; v_call: TRBV7-9; clone_size: few; j_call: TRBJ1-2; d_call: TRBD1
cdr3_aa: CASSQDSAGYNEQFF; cdr3_nt: TGCGCCAGCAGCCAAGATTCCGCGGGTTACAATGAGCAGTTCTTC; v_call: TRBV4-3; clone_size: -; j_call: TRBJ2-1; d_call: -
cdr3_aa: CASSLAGGTTDTQYF; cdr3_nt: TGTGCCAGTAGTCTCGCGGGGGGGACCACAGATACGCAGTATTTT; v_call: TRBV19; clone_size: -; j_call: TRBJ2-3; d_call: TRBD2
cdr3_aa: CASSPVGNNEQFF; cdr3_nt: TGTGCCAGTAGTCCCGTCGGGAACAATGAGCAGTTCTTC; v_call: TRBV19; clone_size: -; j_call: TRBJ2-1; d_call: -
cdr3_aa: CASSLYLTEQYF; cdr3_nt: TGTGCCAGCAGCTTGTATCTAACTGAGCAGTACTTC; v_call: TRBV5-6; clone_size: -; j_call: TRBJ2-7; d_call: -
cdr3_aa: CASSSAGGANEQFF; cdr3_nt: TGTGCCAGCAGTAGCGCGGGCGGGGCCAATGAGCAGTTCTTC; v_call: TRBV9; clone_size: -; j_call: TRBJ2-1; d_call: -
cdr3_aa: CASSQAVRGSGYTF; cdr3_nt: TGTGCCAGCAGCCAAGCGGTTCGGGGGAGTGGCTACACCTTC; v_call: TRBV4-2; clone_size: -; j_call: TRBJ1-2; d_call: -
cdr3_aa: CASSLARDSYNEQFF; cdr3_nt: TGTGCCAGCAGCTTAGCCCGAGACAGTTACAATGAGCAGTTCTTC; v_call: TRBV11-2; clone_size: -; j_call: TRBJ2-1; d_call: -
cdr3_aa: CASSPDRGRTEAFF; cdr3_nt: TGCGCCAGCAGCCCGGACAGGGGGCGGACTGAAGCTTTCTTT; v_call: TRBV5-1; clone_size: -; j_call: TRBJ1-1; d_call: TRBD1
cdr3_aa: CAIKGTENTGELFF; cdr3_nt: TGTGCCATAAAAGGGACAGAGAACACCGGGGAGCTGTTTTTT; v_call: TRBV6-5; clone_size: -; j_call: TRBJ2-2; d_call: TRBD1
cdr3_aa: CASIGVGSNQPQHF; cdr3_nt: TGTGCCAGTATCGGGGTAGGGAGCAATCAGCCCCAGCATTTT; v_call: TRBV19; clone_size: few; j_call: TRBJ1-5; d_call: -
cdr3_aa: CASSPVGQGGSEQFF; cdr3_nt: TGCGCCAGCAGCCCCGTGGGACAGGGAGGGAGTGAGCAGTTCTTC; v_call: TRBV4-1; clone_size: -; j_call: TRBJ2-1; d_call: TRBD1
cdr3_aa: CASSGPGGLYYGYTF; cdr3_nt: TGTGCCAGCAGCGGACCGGGGGGGCTGTACTATGGCTACACCTTC; v_call: TRBV7-2; clone_size: -; j_call: TRBJ1-2; d_call: -
cdr3_aa: CAVQGVRRYEQYF; cdr3_nt: TGTGCCGTACAGGGGGTCAGGCGGTACGAGCAGTACTTC; v_call: TRBV2; clone_size: -; j_call: TRBJ2-7; d_call: TRBD1
cdr3_aa: CAWTDGQGQPQHF; cdr3_nt: TGTGCCTGGACCGACGGACAGGGTCAGCCCCAGCATTTT; v_call: TRBV30; clone_size: -; j_call: TRBJ1-5; d_call: TRBD1
cdr3_aa: CASRYPTSGGPRDQETQYF; cdr3_nt: TGTGCCAGCAGGTACCCGACTAGCGGGGGCCCCAGGGACCAAGAGACCCAGTACTTC; v_call: TRBV28; clone_size: -; j_call: TRBJ2-5; d_call: TRBD2
cdr3_aa: CASSLRGGNEQYF; cdr3_nt: TGTGCCAGTAGTTTGCGGGGGGGAAACGAGCAGTACTTC; v_call: TRBV19; clone_size: -; j_call: TRBJ2-7; d_call: TRBD2
cdr3_aa: CASSERGALWQYF; cdr3_nt: TGTGCCAGCAGTGAGCGGGGGGCCCTCTGGCAGTACTTC; v_call: TRBV2; clone_size: -; j_call: TRBJ2-7; d_call: TRBD2
cdr3_aa: CASSEFSEQYF; cdr3_nt: TGTGCCAGCAGTGAATTTTCTGAGCAGTACTTC; v_call: TRBV6-1; clone_size: -; j_call: TRBJ2-7; d_call: -
cdr3_aa: CASSFRGSGYTF; cdr3_nt: TGTGCCAGCAGTTTCCGAGGGAGCGGCTACACCTTC; v_call: TRBV28; clone_size: -; j_call: TRBJ1-2; d_call: -
cdr3_aa: CASSPGTELYEQYF; cdr3_nt: TGTGCCAGCAGCCCCGGGACAGAACTCTACGAGCAGTACTTC; v_call: TRBV9; clone_size: -; j_call: TRBJ2-7; d_call: TRBD1
cdr3_aa: CASSQDVEAQYEQYF; cdr3_nt: TGCGCCAGCAGCCAAGATGTGGAGGCCCAGTACGAGCAGTACTTC; v_call: TRBV4-3; clone_size: -; j_call: TRBJ2-7; d_call: -
cdr3_aa: CASSLGGSGNEQFF; cdr3_nt: TGTGCCAGCAGCTTAGGGGGTAGCGGGAATGAGCAGTTCTTC; v_call: TRBV11-1; clone_size: -; j_call: TRBJ2-1; d_call: TRBD2
cdr3_aa: CSAELNSPLHF; cdr3_nt: TGCAGTGCTGAACTTAATTCACCCCTCCACTTT; v_call: TRBV20-1; clone_size: -; j_call: TRBJ1-6; d_call: -
cdr3_aa: CAWSGLAGGNEQFF; cdr3_nt: TGTGCCTGGAGTGGACTAGCGGGGGGCAATGAGCAGTTCTTC; v_call: TRBV30; clone_size: -; j_call: TRBJ2-1; d_call: TRBD2
cdr3_aa: CASSQDTGSTEAFF; cdr3_nt: TGTGCCAGCAGCCAAGACACAGGGAGCACTGAAGCTTTCTTT; v_call: TRBV14; clone_size: -; j_call: TRBJ1-1; d_call: -
cdr3_aa: CASSPGGGGEKLFF; cdr3_nt: TGTGCCAGCAGCCCCGGTGGGGGGGGTGAAAAACTGTTTTTT; v_call: TRBV7-6; clone_size: -; j_call: TRBJ1-4; d_call: -
cdr3_aa: CASSLEVRPGQGAYEQYF; cdr3_nt: TGTGCCAGCAGCTTAGAGGTTAGACCGGGACAGGGGGCTTACGAGCAGTACTTC; v_call: TRBV7-6; clone_size: -; j_call: TRBJ2-7; d_call: TRBD1
cdr3_aa: CASSLSGWSTGELFF; cdr3_nt: TGTGCCAGCAGTTTATCAGGGTGGAGCACCGGGGAGCTGTTTTTT; v_call: TRBV28; clone_size: -; j_call: TRBJ2-2; d_call: -
cdr3_aa: CASSERAGAYNQPQHF; cdr3_nt: TGTGCCAGCAGTGAACGGGCAGGGGCTTACAATCAGCCCCAGCATTTT; v_call: TRBV6-1; clone_size: -; j_call: TRBJ1-5; d_call: -
cdr3_aa: CASSLANINTEAFF; cdr3_nt: TGTGCCAGCAGCTTAGCGAACATTAACACTGAAGCTTTCTTT; v_call: TRBV7-8; clone_size: -; j_call: TRBJ1-1; d_call: -